This T cell receptor (beta chain) was profiled in a study of blood T cells in healthy people across ages. A sample-barcoded 5' primer and a J-beta primer mix were used in a second PCR of about 6 to 11 cycles. Each cDNA molecule was tagged by a template-switch adaptor with 12 random nucleotides. TCRdb reprocessed the 5' RACE reads with MiXCR, giving one entry per CDR3 protein. The profile shows hundreds of thousands of distinct CDR3 sequences, nearly 60% of them singletons. Sequencing was carried out using blood. This receptor was taken from a man in his thirties or forties in good health.

Written as DNA, the CDR3 is TGTGCCAGCATTTTAGATGGCGATAGGGAGAACGAGCAGTACTTC. Its translation is CASILDGDRENEQYF. The chain joins TRBV6-6 to TRBJ2-7, with D possibly TRBD2 on 5 matching bases. Germline CDR1 MNHNY, CDR2 SVGAGI (reference sequence). Trimming left V 7 bases short and J 5 bases short, with 21 bases between. The CDR3 length is 15 residues.